These 8 T cell receptor beta chains came from one sample sequenced in a study of graft-versus-host responses after intestinal transplantation. What these receptors recognize is not known. Sequencing was performed with immunoSEQ multiplex PCR; in TCRdb, only in-frame clones are kept and a portion is missing. The sample holds more than 70,000 clones, roughly nine tenths seen once. The sequencing used unstimulated CD4+ T cells sorted from spleen or lymph node cells, collected before intestinal transplant. The origin of the receptors is a human donor who received an intestinal transplant.

The chain couples TRBV29-1 to TRBJ2-7, with D possibly being TRBD2 (7 bases). The CDR3 spans 13 residues. The ends were cut back, 2 bases at V and 4 bases at J, with 12 bases in the middle. CDR1 is SQVTM and CDR2 is ANQGSEA in the germline V gene. DNA of the CDR3: TGCAGCGTTGAATCCGGGGGGCGTTACGAGCAGTACTTC. Its translation is CSVESGGRYEQYF.

V usage is TRBV25-1 and J usage is TRBJ1-2, with D unclear. V was trimmed by 1 base and J by 8 bases, leaving 17 bases between them. This CDR3 has 15 amino acids. The germline V gene encodes CDR1 MGHDK and CDR2 SYGVNS. DNA of the CDR3: TGTGCCAGCAGTGAATGGTGGGCCCCATTACGAGGCTACACCTTC. Translated: CASSEWWAPLRGYTF.

The rearrangement links TRBV6-5 to TRBJ2-5, with 7 bases identical to TRBD2. V was pared by 2 bases and J by 2 bases, with 5 bases of the junction left unmatched. The CDR3 is 15 residues long. Per the germline V gene, CDR1 is MNHEY and CDR2 is SVGAGI. CDR3 sequence reads: CASSYTPAGQETQYF. In DNA, the CDR3 is TGTGCCAGCAGTTACACCCCAGCGGGGCAAGAGACCCAGTACTTC.

The rearrangement joins TRBV6-1 to TRBJ2-1; a weak D match, TRBD1 (5 bases). V shed 7 bases and J shed 2 bases, with 9 bases lying between them. The germline V gene has CDR1 MNHNS and CDR2 SASEGT. This CDR3 has 13 amino acids. The CDR3: CASTQGPYNEQFF. The CDR3 DNA follows: TGTGCCAGCACGCAGGGCCCCTACAATGAGCAGTTCTTC.

V and J are TRBV15 and TRBJ1-2, with D maybe TRBD1 (5 bases). The CDR3 loop spans 14 amino acids. CDR1 and CDR2 (germline): LNHNV, YYDKDF (reference sequence). V was trimmed by 0 bases and J by 9 bases, leaving 14 bases between them. CDR3 DNA sequence: TGTGCCACCAGCAGAGATCTCCGGGAGGGGAGCTACACCTTC. Translated: CATSRDLREGSYTF.

This chain joins TRBV7-8 and TRBJ2-3, with 7 bases lining up with TRBD2. CDR1 is SGHVS, CDR2 FQNEAQ, per germline. Germline trimming cut 5 bases from V and 0 bases from J; bases unmatched to any gene: 2. This CDR3 region has 14 residues. Here the CDR3 reads CASSRGGSTDTQYF. CDR3 DNA sequence: TGTGCCAGCAGCCGCGGGGGAAGCACAGATACGCAGTATTTT. Full variable domain (remainder filled in from reference TRBV7-8 and TRBJ2-3): GAGVSQSPRYKVAKRGQDVALRCDPISGHVSLFWYQQALGQGPEFLTYFQNEAQLDKSGLPSDRFFAERPEGSVSTLKIQRTQQEDSAVYLCASSRGGSTDTQYFGPGTRLTVL.

The chain employs TRBV19 and TRBJ1-1, with D perhaps matching TRBD1 (6 bases). Between the trimmed V and J ends, which lost 8 bases and 2 bases, there was a span of 21 bases. Germline V gene lookup returns CDR1 LNHDA and CDR2 SQIVND (reference sequence). The CDR3 spans 16 residues. The CDR3 DNA is TGTGCCAGTGACCGGAGTCAGGGGCACCAAAACACTGAAGCTTTCTTT. Translation gives CASDRSQGHQNTEAFF.

The chain recombines TRBV2 with TRBJ2-1; weak D call: TRBD2 (6 bases). Trimming left V 8 bases short and J 0 bases short, with 17 bases between. Germline V gene sequence: CDR1 SNHLY, CDR2 FYNNEI. The CDR3 extends over 16 amino acids. The CDR3 nucleotides read TGTGCCAGCTATTCGGGACTTACCCTCTCCTACAATGAGCAGTTCTTC. This sequence encodes CASYSGLTLSYNEQFF.